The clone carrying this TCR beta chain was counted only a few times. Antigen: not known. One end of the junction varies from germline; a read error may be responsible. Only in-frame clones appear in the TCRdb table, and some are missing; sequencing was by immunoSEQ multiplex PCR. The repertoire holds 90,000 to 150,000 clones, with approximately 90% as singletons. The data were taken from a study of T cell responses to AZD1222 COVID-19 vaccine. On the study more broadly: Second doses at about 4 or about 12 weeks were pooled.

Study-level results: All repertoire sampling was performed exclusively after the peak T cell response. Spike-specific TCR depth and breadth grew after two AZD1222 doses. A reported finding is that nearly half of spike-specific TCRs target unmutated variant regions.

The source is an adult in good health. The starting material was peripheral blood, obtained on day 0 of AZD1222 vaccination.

CDR3 in amino acids: CAIRDHRGSIANAEAFF. The CDR3 DNA is TGTGCCATCAGGGATCACAGGGGATCGATAGCGAACGCTGAAGCTTTCTTT. The rearrangement uses TRBV10-3 and TRBJ1-1; 7 bases map to TRBD1. Per germline, CDR1 ENHRY and CDR2 SYGVKD. The CDR3 loop spans 17 amino acids.